This T cell receptor beta chain derives from a study of chemoradiotherapy in HPV16-positive cancers. Whole-study results and caveats: During treatment, candidate HPV-specific clones and E7-related motifs expanded in tumor.

Germline CDR1 and CDR2: MDHEN and SYDVKM. V gave up 3 bases and J gave up 0 bases, with 6 bases separating them. The CDR3 is made up of 14 amino acids. The method was immunoSEQ multiplex PCR; TCRdb's version includes in-frame clones alone and lacks a portion of them. The table shows more than 2,000 clones, with 84% occurring only once. To note about this clone: Antigen unknown.

The sequence derives from a human donor with HPV-associated anogenital cancer. J is TRBJ2-4 and V is TRBV28; D is undetermined. The specimen comprised tumor tissue, sampled from a patient who underwent chemoradiotherapy. Here the CDR3 DNA reads TGTGCCAGCAGTTTGGATTTAGCCAAAAACATTCAGTACTTC. As protein: CASSLDLAKNIQYF. Based on the CDR3 plus reference TRBV28 and TRBJ2-4, the full variable domain is DVKVTQSSRYLVKRTGEKVFLECVQDMDHENMFWYRQDPGLGLRLIYFSYDVKMKEKGDIPEGYSVSREKKERFSLILESASTNQTSMYLCASSLDLAKNIQYFGAGTRLSVL.